The entry below gives a single T cell receptor (beta chain) sequence along with its context. The antigen is not known. Building the TCR beta libraries relied on iRepertoire HTBI primers, and CDR3 regions underwent Arm-PCR. Using its own MiXCR run on the multiplex PCR reads, TCRdb lists one record per CDR3 protein. The sample lists about 540,000 distinct CDR3 sequences, approximately 15% occurring once. As for time point: newly diagnosed GD, antithyroid drugs for less than 3 months. PBMCs were the source of the RNA used for TCR sequencing. These data originate in a study of regulatory T cells in long-lasting Graves disease. The CDR3 is 17 amino acids. V shed 4 bases and J shed 1 base, with 17 bases lying between them. Germline-derived CDR1 and CDR2 are SQVTM and ANQGSEA. Findings of the study overall: Persistent Graves' disease cases displayed lower TCR diversity than newly diagnosed ones.

This sample was shared with a second study, whose subject was T cells in Graves' hyperthyroidism and ophthalmopathy.

The chain links TRBV29-1 to TRBJ2-6; D gene unclear. The TCR originated in a man younger than 45 with Graves disease. The sequenced sample was peripheral blood mononuclear cells (PBMCs), obtained at new diagnosis, from a patient treated with antithyroid drugs. CDR3 in amino acids: CSVVVHQAVSGANVLTF. Written as DNA, the CDR3 is TGCAGCGTTGTGGTGCATCAGGCGGTTTCTGGGGCCAACGTCCTGACTTTC.